What follows are 8 T cell receptor beta chains derived from one specimen sequenced in a study of OX40 agonist ivuxolimab in advanced cancers. Only in-frame clones appear in the TCRdb table, and some are missing; sequencing was by immunoSEQ multiplex PCR. The sample gives 45,000 to 55,000 clones, roughly 85% of which show up once; about 9.8% is in the top ten. The sequencing here drew on CD4+ or CD8+ T cells sorted from blood, taken in a trial of the OX40 agonist ivuxolimab. The receptors come from an adult with an advanced solid tumor such as melanoma, head and neck, liver or kidney cancer.

The V gene is TRBV5-1, the J gene TRBJ1-6; D unresolved. Germline CDR1 SGHRS, CDR2 YFSETQ. This CDR3 comprises 17 residues. The V end was cut by 0 bases, the J end by 4 bases, with 14 bases between. CDR3 region: CASSLVVGPNYNSPLHF. CDR3 coding DNA: TGCGCCAGCAGCTTGGTGGTGGGCCCGAATTATAATTCACCCCTCCACTTT.

CDR3 in amino acids: CASSLHRGGTGELFF. DNA for the CDR3: TGTGCCAGCAGCTTACATAGGGGGGGAACCGGGGAGCTGTTTTTT. The V call is TRBV11-2, the J call TRBJ2-2, with TRBD2 as a possible D gene (7 bases). V was shortened by 2 bases and J by 5 bases, with 12 bases between the two germline ends. The V gene's germline CDR1 is SGHAT and CDR2 FQNNGV. The CDR3 is made up of 15 amino acids.

The chain couples TRBV19 to TRBJ2-1; TRBD1 matches 8 bases. V was pared by 2 bases and J by 0 bases, with 9 bases of the junction left unmatched. The CDR3 sequence is 18 residues long. Germline CDR1 is LNHDA and CDR2 is SQIVND (reference sequence). The CDR3 DNA is TGTGCCAGTAGTATACAAACAGGGGGAGGTTTCTCCTACAATGAGCAGTTCTTC. Its protein is CASSIQTGGGFSYNEQFF.

This clone was recorded once. As DNA, the CDR3 is TGTGCCATCAGTGAGCCCCCGCCCAAGAACTACGAGCAGTACTTC. The encoded protein is CAISEPPPKNYEQYF. This chain uses TRBV10-3 with TRBJ2-7, with D unresolved. This CDR3 is 15 amino acids long. V lost 2 bases and J lost 3, with 14 bases in between. Germline CDR1 is ENHRY and CDR2 is SYGVKD.

Notes on this clone: The junction shows a germline mismatch at one end, possibly a read error. V usage is TRBV2 and J usage is TRBJ2-3, with 10 bases aligning to TRBD2. The CDR3 is 14 amino acids. In germline, CDR1 is SNHLY, CDR2 FYNNEI. The CDR3 loop is CASREAGGHGTQYF. DNA of the CDR3: TGTGCCAGCAGAGAAGCGGGAGGGCACGGTACGCAGTATTTT.

The chain joins TRBV7-8 to TRBJ1-2, with 9 bases that match TRBD1. The germline CDR1 and CDR2 sequences are SGHVS and FQNEAQ. The CDR3 covers 15 residues. J gave up 0 bases and V 2 bases, and 1 base lay outside the gene matches. The CDR3 spells CASSLRTGANYGYTF. CDR3 DNA sequence: TGTGCCAGCAGCTTAAGGACAGGGGCTAACTATGGCTACACCTTC.

The chain's CDR3 is CSAGLAGFQETQYF. CDR3 coding DNA: TGCAGCGCTGGACTAGCGGGCTTCCAAGAGACCCAGTACTTC. The chain recombines TRBV29-1 with TRBJ2-5, with 11 bases matching TRBD2. Losses at the gene ends were 7 bases for V and 1 base for J; bases not matched to a gene: 5. Per the germline V gene, CDR1 is SQVTM and CDR2 is ANQGSEA. The CDR3 is made up of 14 amino acids.

This clone was found once. V is TRBV6-1 and J is TRBJ2-5, with D perhaps matching TRBD1 (5 bases). Deletions cut 6 bases from V and 4 bases from J, with 12 bases between. The germline gives CDR1 MNHNS, CDR2 SASEGT. This CDR3 comprises 13 residues. The CDR3 nucleotides read TGTGCCAGCAGCCAGGGTATGATAGAGACCCAGTACTTC. This encodes CASSQGMIETQYF.